The 21 T cell receptor beta chains reported below all come from one sample, sequenced in a study of T cell responses to AZD1222 COVID-19 vaccine. Sequencing was performed with immunoSEQ multiplex PCR; in TCRdb, only in-frame clones are kept and a portion is missing. Among more than 100,000 clones listed, approximately 90% were seen once. Sequenced here: peripheral blood, sampled 28 days after the second AZD1222 dose. The receptor source for this set is an adult who received the AZD1222 COVID-19 vaccine.

The rearrangement links TRBV19 to TRBJ2-7; TRBD2 might be the D (5 bases). Deletions cut 5 bases from V and 3 bases from J, with 11 bases between. Germline V lookup: CDR1 LNHDA, CDR2 SQIVND (reference sequence). The CDR3 totals 13 residues. The CDR3 DNA follows: TGTGCCAGTAGTGCGGACCGGGACTACGAGCAGTACTTC. This encodes CASSADRDYEQYF.

This rearrangement joins TRBV12-3 or TRBV12-4 to TRBJ2-2; D uncertain. The CDR3 has 13 amino acids. Trimming pared 0 bases from V and 4 bases from J, leaving 3 bases between. The DNA of the CDR3 is TGTGCCAGCAGTTTAGCGGGCACCGGGGAGCTGTTTTTT. Protein sequence: CASSLAGTGELFF.

The V and J genes are TRBV18 and TRBJ1-1; 8 bases line up with TRBD1. CDR3 size: 18 residues. CDR1 is KGHSH and CDR2 is LQKENI in the germline V gene. V lost 1 base and J lost 0; bases outside the gene matches: 10. CDR3 sequence (DNA): TGTGCCAGCTCACCACTGCGACAGGGGCCGGGGGTGAACACTGAAGCTTTCTTT. Translation gives CASSPLRQGPGVNTEAFF. Full variable domain (outside the CDR3, taken from reference TRBV18 and TRBJ1-1): NAGVMQNPRHLVRRRGQEARLRCSPMKGHSHVYWYRQLPEEGLKFMVYLQKENIIDESGMPKERFSAEFPKEGPSILRIQQVVRGDSAAYFCASSPLRQGPGVNTEAFFGQGTRLTVV.

CDR3 nucleotide sequence: TGCGCCAGCAGCTTGGAGGCCGGACAGGGTGATGAAAAACTGTTTTTT. This sequence encodes CASSLEAGQGDEKLFF. The rearrangement links TRBV5-1 to TRBJ1-4; TRBD1 matches 8 bases. V dropped 0 bases and J dropped 6; count of bases not matched to a gene: 7. The CDR3 has 16 amino acids. Germline CDR1 SGHRS, CDR2 YFSETQ. Drawing the rest from reference TRBV5-1 and TRBJ1-4, the complete variable domain is KAGVTQTPRYLIKTRGQQVTLSCSPISGHRSVSWYQQTPGQGLQFLFEYFSETQRNKGNFPGRFSGRQFSNSRSEMNVSTLELGDSALYLCASSLEAGQGDEKLFFGSGTQLSVL.

The rearrangement joins TRBV7-6 to TRBJ2-2; 8 nucleotides agree with TRBD1. Unmatched junction bases numbered 9, after V lost 5 bases and J lost 7 bases. The germline V gene has CDR1 SGHVS and CDR2 FNYEAQ. The CDR3 runs 15 residues. The CDR3 sequence: CASSQYQGAGGELFF. CDR3 sequence (DNA): TGTGCCAGCAGCCAATACCAGGGGGCTGGCGGGGAGCTGTTTTTT. Filled out from reference TRBV7-6 and TRBJ2-2, the complete variable domain reads GAGVSQSPRYKVTKRGQDVALRCDPISGHVSLYWYRQALGQGPEFLTYFNYEAQQDKSGLPNDRFSAERPEGSISTLTIQRTEQRDSAMYRCASSQYQGAGGELFFGEGSRLTVL.

The chain couples TRBV7-9 to TRBJ2-7; D remains ambiguous. The CDR3 spans 13 residues. Germline lookup yields CDR1 SEHNR and CDR2 FQNEAQ (reference sequence). V lost 4 bases and J lost 3, with 10 bases in between. Here the CDR3 reads CASSSPASYEQYF. The CDR3 nucleotides are TGTGCCAGCAGCTCGCCCGCAAGCTACGAGCAGTACTTC.

This clone occurred once. This chain links TRBV7-2 with TRBJ1-1; D is unclear. V lost 1 base and J lost 2, with 8 bases in between. CDR1 is SGHTA, CDR2 FQGNSA, per germline. The CDR3 has 14 amino acids. The CDR3 loop reads CASSLVSLNTEAFF. In DNA, the CDR3 is TGTGCCAGCAGCTTAGTGTCCTTAAACACTGAAGCTTTCTTT. The full variable domain, its missing parts supplied by reference TRBV7-2 and TRBJ1-1, is GAGVSQSPSNKVTEKGKDVELRCDPISGHTALYWYRQSLGQGLEFLIYFQGNSAPDKSGLPSDRFSAERTGGSVSTLTIQRTQQEDSAVYLCASSLVSLNTEAFFGQGTRLTVV.

The chain couples TRBV7-2 to TRBJ1-6; D is possibly TRBD1 (5 bases). V was pared by 5 bases and J by 7 bases, with 9 bases between. This CDR3 has 13 residues. CDR1 is SGHTA, CDR2 FQGNSA, per germline. CDR3 sequence reads: CASSIDRNSPLHF. The CDR3 nucleotides are TGTGCCAGCAGCATAGACAGAAATTCACCCCTCCACTTT.

This chain links TRBV6-5 with TRBJ2-7; D gene uncertain. With 0 bases removed from V and 8 bases from J, the gap between germline ends came to 14 bases. This CDR3 has 14 amino acids. Germline V gene sequence: CDR1 MNHEY, CDR2 SVGAGI. CDR3 sequence (DNA): TGTGCCAGCAGTTACTCCAGGACCGGCCAAAAGCAGTACTTC. This gives the protein CASSYSRTGQKQYF.

The chain links TRBV10-3 to TRBJ2-7, with TRBD1 as a possible D gene (5 bases). This CDR3 is 12 amino acids long. CDR1 is ENHRY, CDR2 SYGVKD, per germline. Trimming pared 0 bases from V and 6 bases from J, leaving 6 bases between. CDR3 region: CAISESTGEQYF. The CDR3 DNA follows: TGTGCCATCAGTGAGTCAACAGGCGAGCAGTACTTC.

V and J are TRBV18 and TRBJ1-4; 8 nucleotides line up with TRBD1. Germline assignment: CDR1 KGHSH and CDR2 LQKENI. This CDR3 contains 15 residues. The V gene end was trimmed by 4 bases and the J gene end by 4 bases; junction bases not matched to a gene: 5. The CDR3 protein is CASSLRQGSNEKLFF. The CDR3 nucleotides are TGTGCCAGCTCACTCCGACAGGGGAGTAATGAAAAACTGTTTTTT.

In this sample, this clone turned up once. The rearrangement uses TRBV6-4 and TRBJ2-2, with TRBD2 as a possible D gene (5 bases). Germline-derived CDR1 and CDR2 are MRHNA and SNTAGT. This CDR3 is built from 14 residues. Deletions cut 2 bases from V and 7 bases from J, with 11 bases between. CDR3 region: CASSDEVGVGELFF. The CDR3 DNA reads TGTGCCAGCAGTGACGAGGTGGGAGTCGGGGAGCTGTTTTTT.

The rearrangement joins TRBV3-1 (or the pseudogene TRBV3-2) to TRBJ1-2, with D hard to call. Germline CDR1 is LGHDT and CDR2 is YNNKEL (reference sequence). This CDR3 has 12 residues. V gave up 4 bases and J gave up 4 bases, with 7 bases separating them. The CDR3 sequence: CASSLSGYGYTF. CDR3 in DNA: TGTGCCAGCAGCCTATCTGGCTATGGCTACACCTTC.

This chain links TRBV5-1 with TRBJ2-6; the match to TRBD1 covers 9 bases. The V segment lost 0 bases and the J segment 0 bases; nucleotides outside the gene matches: 4. Per germline, CDR1 SGHRS and CDR2 YFSETQ. The CDR3 has 18 amino acids. As DNA, the CDR3 is TGCGCCAGCAGCTTGGTCGGGACAGGGTACTCTGGGGCCAACGTCCTGACTTTC. Its protein product is CASSLVGTGYSGANVLTF.

This clone has just one count. In nucleotides, the CDR3 is TGTGCCAGCAGCCGACAAAACACTGAAGCTTTCTTT. Its protein product is CASSRQNTEAFF. V is TRBV6-5 and J is TRBJ1-1; no firm D call. Germline V gene lookup returns CDR1 MNHEY and CDR2 SVGAGI. This CDR3 region has 12 residues. Deletions cut 6 bases from V and 2 bases from J, with 7 bases between.

The gene calls are TRBV10-3 and TRBJ1-3, with D unresolved. CDR3 length: 14 amino acids. Germline V lookup: CDR1 ENHRY, CDR2 SYGVKD. Trimming removed 4 bases at V and 0 bases at J, with 7 bases between. The CDR3, as DNA: TGTGCCATCAGTGCTTCATCCTCTGGAAACACCATATATTTT. Its protein product is CAISASSSGNTIYF.

The DNA of the CDR3 is TGCAGTGCTAGTTCGAACTACTACACCGGGGAGCTGTTTTTT. Its protein is CSASSNYYTGELFF. V and J are TRBV20-1 and TRBJ2-2; D gene unclear. Per the germline V gene, CDR1 is DFQATT and CDR2 is SNEGSKA (reference sequence). The CDR3 runs to 14 residues. Trimming removed 3 bases from V and 3 bases from J, with 11 bases in between.

This rearrangement joins TRBV7-2 to TRBJ1-6; TRBD1 matches at 7 bases. V dropped 1 base and J dropped 7; count of bases not matched to a gene: 10. Germline V gene data show CDR1 as SGHTA and CDR2 as FQGNSA. This CDR3 is 17 amino acids long. CDR3 nucleotide sequence: TGTGCCAGCAGCTTAGGCTCCCCGGGACAGAGGAATTCACCCCTCCACTTT. It translates to CASSLGSPGQRNSPLHF.

V gene TRBV30 combines with J gene TRBJ1-6, with D unclear. The CDR3 is made up of 13 amino acids. Germline V gene data show CDR1 as GTSNPN and CDR2 as SVGIG (reference sequence). The V end lost 7 bases, the J end lost 7 bases, and 14 bases lay between the germline ends. CDR3 residues: CASTRGSNSPLHF. DNA of the CDR3: TGTGCCTCCACACGGGGATCCAATTCACCCCTCCACTTT. Full variable domain (outside the CDR3, taken from reference TRBV30 and TRBJ1-6): SQTIHQWPATLVQPVGSPLSLECTVEGTSNPNLYWYRQAAGRGLQLLFYSVGIGQISSEVPQNLSASRPQDRQFILSSKKLLLSDSGFYLCASTRGSNSPLHFGNGTRLTVT.

The rearrangement joins TRBV7-8 to TRBJ1-1; D unresolved. Germline V gene lookup returns CDR1 SGHVS and CDR2 FQNEAQ. Trimming took off 1 base at V and 1 base at J, with 10 bases between the two ends. This CDR3 spans 15 amino acids. The CDR3 is CASSLGRVGNTEAFF. The CDR3 DNA reads TGTGCCAGCAGCTTAGGTCGGGTAGGGAACACTGAAGCTTTCTTT.

The chain has TRBV6-5 and TRBJ2-1, with D perhaps TRBD1 (5 bases). V lost 5 bases and J lost 7, with 9 bases in between. The CDR3 is 12 residues long. Germline V lookup: CDR1 MNHEY, CDR2 SVGAGI. CDR3 bases: TGTGCCAGCAGTCAGACAGCTAATGAGCAGTTCTTC. This sequence encodes CASSQTANEQFF.